The 29 T cell receptor beta chains given below trace back to one sample, sequenced in a study of cytomegalovirus exposure and HLA in healthy donors. Sequencing was performed with immunoSEQ multiplex PCR; in TCRdb, only in-frame clones are kept and a portion is missing. The profile shows tens of thousands of clones, approximately 94% of them singletons. Sequenced: PBMCs. These TCRs come from a woman under 40 in good health and CMV-seropositive.

CDR3 nucleotides: TGTGCCATCACCGGGACTAGCGAGGGGGAGCAGTTCTTC. Amino acids: CAITGTSEGEQFF. V and J are TRBV10-3 and TRBJ2-1; 10 bases align to TRBD2. This CDR3 contains 13 residues. V trimming: 7 bases; J trimming: 10 bases; junction bases outside the gene matches: 7. In germline, CDR1 is ENHRY, CDR2 SYGVKD.

The CDR3 loop reads CASSLVGISYEQYF. The CDR3 DNA follows: TGCGCCAGCAGCTTGGTCGGGATCTCCTACGAGCAGTACTTC. V and J are TRBV5-1 and TRBJ2-7, with D possibly TRBD2 on 5 matching bases. The CDR3 has 14 residues. CDR1 is SGHRS and CDR2 is YFSETQ in the germline V gene. V lost 0 bases and J 0 bases, leaving 7 bases between the germline ends.

The CDR3 nucleotides are TGCGCCAGCAGCCGGGCCCGGGGAAGTGAGCAGTTCTTC. Residues: CASSRARGSEQFF. J is TRBJ2-1 and V is TRBV5-1; maybe TRBD2 (5 bases). V lost 4 bases and J 9 bases, leaving 14 bases between the germline ends. The CDR3 is 13 amino acids. Germline-derived CDR1 and CDR2 are SGHRS and YFSETQ. The full variable domain, its missing parts supplied by reference TRBV5-1 and TRBJ2-1, is KAGVTQTPRYLIKTRGQQVTLSCSPISGHRSVSWYQQTPGQGLQFLFEYFSETQRNKGNFPGRFSGRQFSNSRSEMNVSTLELGDSALYLCASSRARGSEQFFGPGTRLTVL.

The chain recombines TRBV4-1 with TRBJ2-3; possibly TRBD1 for D (5 bases). Trimming removed 1 base at V and 1 base at J, with 15 bases between. This CDR3 is 17 amino acids long. Germline V gives CDR1 MGHRA, CDR2 YSYEKL. For the CDR3, the DNA is TGCGCCAGCAGCCAAGGATTAGGGGCTTTTGGCACAGATACGCAGTATTTT. It translates to CASSQGLGAFGTDTQYF.

The rearrangement uses TRBV5-5 and TRBJ2-5, with no clear D. Trimming pared 0 bases from V and 0 bases from J, leaving 3 bases between. Germline-derived CDR1 and CDR2 are SGHKS and YYEKEE (reference sequence). This CDR3 region has 13 residues. In DNA, the CDR3 is TGTGCCAGCAGCTTGGCCAACCAAGAGACCCAGTACTTC. Encoded protein: CASSLANQETQYF.

The genes are TRBV4-1 and TRBJ2-7; the D gene is possibly TRBD2 (7 bases). CDR3 length: 17 amino acids. The germline V gene encodes CDR1 MGHRA and CDR2 YSYEKL. V was shortened by 1 base and J by 2 bases, with 18 bases between the two germline ends. The CDR3: CASSQVGRGTGTYEQYF. Written as DNA, the CDR3 is TGCGCCAGCAGCCAAGTGGGGAGGGGGACGGGTACCTACGAGCAGTACTTC.

This clone was recorded once. This chain joins TRBV28 and TRBJ2-4; TRBD2 matches 13 bases. The CDR3 runs to 16 residues. V was clipped by 6 bases and J by 1 base; unmatched bases: 3. CDR1 and CDR2 (germline): MDHEN, SYDVKM. The CDR3 DNA sequence: TGTGCCAGCAGACTAGCGGGAGGGCCCGCCAAAAACATTCAGTACTTC. It specifies CASRLAGGPAKNIQYF. The full variable domain, completed using reference TRBV28 and TRBJ2-4, is DVKVTQSSRYLVKRTGEKVFLECVQDMDHENMFWYRQDPGLGLRLIYFSYDVKMKEKGDIPEGYSVSREKKERFSLILESASTNQTSMYLCASRLAGGPAKNIQYFGAGTRLSVL.

The chain uses TRBV6-1 and TRBJ2-5; maybe TRBD1 (5 bases). This CDR3 is built from 15 residues. Germline V CDR1 and CDR2: MNHNS, SASEGT. V shed 3 bases and J shed 3 bases, with 14 bases lying between them. In DNA, the CDR3 is TGTGCCAGCAGTGAGCCAGGGAATTTTGAAGAGACCCAGTACTTC. Translation: CASSEPGNFEETQYF.

This clone was seen just once. This chain connects TRBV5-1 to TRBJ2-1; 8 bases line up with TRBD2. V was clipped by 3 bases and J by 3 bases; unmatched bases: 5. Germline V gene lookup returns CDR1 SGHRS and CDR2 YFSETQ. The CDR3 runs to 15 residues. The DNA for the CDR3 is TGCGCCAGCAGCTCCGGACTAGCCGGCTACAATGAGCAGTTCTTC. Protein: CASSSGLAGYNEQFF.

The chain links TRBV7-3 to TRBJ1-2; 9 bases are a match to TRBD1. This CDR3 is 14 amino acids long. J gave up 5 bases and V 5 bases, and 6 bases lay outside the gene matches. Germline CDR1 reads SGHTA; CDR2 reads FQGTGA. This chain's CDR3 is CASSPGQGRYGYTF. The CDR3 DNA reads TGTGCCAGCAGCCCCGGACAGGGGAGGTATGGCTACACCTTC.

V gene TRBV5-1 combines with J gene TRBJ1-2, with 8 bases fitting TRBD1. The germline V gene has CDR1 SGHRS and CDR2 YFSETQ. This CDR3 is 15 amino acids long. The junction had 10 bases not matched to a gene; V was cut back by 1 base and J by 8 bases. CDR3 sequence: CASSLISGGAGGYTF. In nucleotides, the CDR3 is TGCGCCAGCAGCTTGATCTCAGGGGGCGCGGGAGGCTACACCTTC.

The chain has TRBV28 and TRBJ2-7, with D tentatively TRBD1 (5 bases). This CDR3 has 13 residues. V shed 5 bases and J shed 2 bases, with 10 bases lying between them. Germline V CDR1 and CDR2: MDHEN, SYDVKM. The CDR3 here is CASSRQIAYEQYF. As DNA, the CDR3 is TGTGCCAGCAGTCGACAGATAGCCTACGAGCAGTACTTC.

The chain couples TRBV11-3 to TRBJ2-1; a possible D gene is TRBD2 (6 bases). The CDR3 loop spans 15 amino acids. The germline V and J ends were trimmed by 5 bases and 5 bases, with 16 bases remaining between them. CDR1 and CDR2 from the germline V gene are SGHNT and YENEEA. The DNA of the CDR3 is TGTGCCAGCAGCCCACACCGATCGGGGGACAATGAGCAGTTCTTC. It specifies CASSPHRSGDNEQFF.

The J gene is TRBJ2-1, the V gene TRBV5-1, with 11 nucleotides matching TRBD2. In germline, CDR1 is SGHRS, CDR2 YFSETQ. This CDR3 contains 16 residues. The trim removed 5 bases at V and 4 bases at J, leaving 8 bases unmatched. The CDR3 region has the DNA TGCGCCAGCAGGGGACTAGCGGAGGAGGGGTACAATGAGCAGTTCTTC. This translates into CASRGLAEEGYNEQFF.

This sequence joins TRBV27 and TRBJ1-1, with D perhaps TRBD1 (5 bases). This CDR3 spans 14 amino acids. CDR1 MNHEY and CDR2 SMNVEV come from the germline V gene (reference sequence). V shed 5 bases and J shed 0 bases, with 10 bases lying between them. CDR3 loop: CASSDSFMNTEAFF. The CDR3, as DNA: TGTGCCAGCAGTGACAGTTTCATGAACACTGAAGCTTTCTTT.

The chain employs TRBV27 and TRBJ2-1; TRBD2 matches at 8 bases. This CDR3 is built from 14 residues. The germline gives CDR1 MNHEY, CDR2 SMNVEV (reference sequence). The V gene end was trimmed by 4 bases and the J gene end by 6 bases; junction bases not matched to a gene: 5. The CDR3 reads CASSYSGIGNEQFF. CDR3 sequence (DNA): TGTGCCAGCAGTTATAGCGGGATCGGCAATGAGCAGTTCTTC.

The chain recombines TRBV6-1 with TRBJ2-3, with D maybe TRBD1 (6 bases). CDR1 and CDR2 from the germline V gene are MNHNS and SASEGT. The CDR3 is 14 residues long. Trimming removed 5 bases from V and 2 bases from J, with 11 bases in between. The CDR3: CASSRTGYTDTQYF. The CDR3 DNA is TGTGCCAGCAGTAGAACAGGGTACACAGATACGCAGTATTTT.

The chain combines TRBV7-2 with TRBJ2-3; TRBD1 is a possible D gene (6 bases). CDR1 is SGHTA and CDR2 is FQGNSA in the germline V gene. The CDR3 loop spans 14 amino acids. V dropped 5 bases and J dropped 2 bases, with 11 bases sitting between them. The DNA for the CDR3 is TGTGCCAGCAGCATTGGACAGATCACAGATACGCAGTATTTT. Translated, it gives CASSIGQITDTQYF.

J is TRBJ1-1 and V is TRBV5-4, with D possibly being TRBD1 (5 bases). Trimming took 4 bases from V and 0 from J, leaving 7 bases between them. The CDR3 contains 13 residues. Germline CDR1 is SGHNT and CDR2 is YYREEE (reference sequence). Written as DNA, the CDR3 is TGTGCCAGCAGCCCCAGGGTGAACACTGAAGCTTTCTTT. It translates to CASSPRVNTEAFF.

The chain employs TRBV2 and TRBJ2-5; a possible D gene is TRBD1 (6 bases). The CDR3 contains 15 residues. The V end was cut by 3 bases, the J end by 2 bases, with 13 bases between. The V gene's germline CDR1 is SNHLY and CDR2 FYNNEI. In nucleotides, the CDR3 is TGTGCCAGCAGTGACCTAGCAGGGGTTCAAGAGACCCAGTACTTC. Amino acid sequence: CASSDLAGVQETQYF.

The chain has TRBV27 and TRBJ2-6; a possible D gene is TRBD2 (5 bases). This CDR3 is built from 15 residues. The germline CDR1 and CDR2 sequences are MNHEY and SMNVEV (reference sequence). Trimming stripped 5 bases from V and 1 base from J, with 9 bases between. CDR3 sequence (DNA): TGTGCCAGCAGTCGAGGGTTTTCTGGGGCCAACGTCCTGACTTTC. It specifies CASSRGFSGANVLTF.

This clone was seen once. The chain employs TRBV6-5 and TRBJ1-5; 10 bases fit TRBD1. Trimming at V came to 6 bases and at J to 6 bases, leaving 5 bases not matched to a gene. The length of the CDR3 is 14 residues. Germline loops: CDR1 MNHEY, CDR2 SVGAGI. The CDR3: CASSWTGGIQPQHF. The CDR3 region has the DNA TGTGCCAGCAGCTGGACAGGGGGTATTCAGCCCCAGCATTTT.

The genes are TRBV29-1 and TRBJ1-2, with 8 nucleotides matching TRBD1. The germline V gene encodes CDR1 SQVTM and CDR2 ANQGSEA. The ends lost 3 bases at V and 1 base at J; junction bases unmatched: 10. CDR3 length equals 16 residues. CDR3 sequence reads: CSVEGTADRDNYGYTF. For the CDR3, the DNA is TGCAGCGTTGAGGGGACTGCGGACAGGGATAACTATGGCTACACCTTC.

Written as DNA, the CDR3 is TGTGCCAGCAGCTTGGCGGGGGACACTGAAGCTTTCTTT. This encodes CASSLAGDTEAFF. The chain combines TRBV5-6 with TRBJ1-1; D may be TRBD1 (5 bases). The ends were cut back, 0 bases at V and 3 bases at J, with 6 bases in the middle. Germline assignment: CDR1 SGHDT and CDR2 YYEEEE. The CDR3 has 13 residues.

V is TRBV19 and J is TRBJ2-2, with 13 bases matching TRBD2. The CDR3 runs 18 residues. Germline V lookup: CDR1 LNHDA, CDR2 SQIVND (reference sequence). The trim removed 1 base at V and 3 bases at J, leaving 5 bases unmatched. The CDR3 coding sequence is TGTGCCAGTAGTATAGCCCTACTAGCGGGAGGGTACACCGGGGAGCTGTTTTTT. Translated, it gives CASSIALLAGGYTGELFF. Full variable domain (remainder filled in from reference TRBV19 and TRBJ2-2): DGGITQSPKYLFRKEGQNVTLSCEQNLNHDAMYWYRQDPGQGLRLIYYSQIVNDFQKGDIAEGYSVSREKKESFPLTVTSAQKNPTAFYLCASSIALLAGGYTGELFFGEGSRLTVL.

V gene TRBV5-1 combines with J gene TRBJ2-7, with D uncertain. Germline values: CDR1 SGHRS, CDR2 YFSETQ. CDR3 length: 12 residues. V lost 0 bases to trimming and J lost 7 bases, with 8 bases between them. Here the CDR3 reads CASSLASSEQYF. The CDR3 nucleotides are TGCGCCAGCAGCTTGGCTAGTTCGGAGCAGTACTTC.

J is TRBJ1-4 and V is TRBV5-1, with 7 bases aligning to TRBD1. Germline V gives CDR1 SGHRS, CDR2 YFSETQ. The CDR3 sequence is 17 residues long. The V segment lost 3 bases and the J segment 0 bases; nucleotides outside the gene matches: 8. The CDR3 nucleotides are TGCGCCAGCAGCTACGGACAGGCGGGTGCAACTAATGAAAAACTGTTTTTT. Protein product: CASSYGQAGATNEKLFF.

This chain links TRBV15 with TRBJ2-3, with 7 bases aligning to TRBD1. The junction had 11 bases not matched to a gene; V was cut back by 3 bases and J by 5 bases. The CDR3 consists of 16 residues. Germline V gene data show CDR1 as LNHNV and CDR2 as YYDKDF (reference sequence). The CDR3 loop reads CATSSEPGQSLDTQYF. CDR3 sequence (DNA): TGTGCCACCAGCAGTGAACCGGGACAGAGTCTAGATACGCAGTATTTT. The complete variable domain, with remaining parts taken from reference TRBV15 and TRBJ2-3, reads DAMVIQNPRYQVTQFGKPVTLSCSQTLNHNVMYWYQQKSSQAPKLLFHYYDKDFNNEADTPDNFQSRRPNTSFCFLDIRSPGLGDTAMYLCATSSEPGQSLDTQYFGPGTRLTVL.

This clone was observed a few times. The CDR3 coding sequence is TGTGCCAGCAGCTCGGGACAGGGGAAAGCTTTCTTT. Protein: CASSSGQGKAFF. J is TRBJ1-1 and V is TRBV7-2, with 10 bases fitting TRBD1. Germline lookup yields CDR1 SGHTA and CDR2 FQGNSA. This CDR3 has 12 residues. The V gene end was trimmed by 4 bases and the J gene end by 9 bases; junction bases not matched to a gene: 2.